This T cell receptor beta chain was found in a study of shared clonotypes between healthy human individuals. With regard to this clone: The antigen is undetermined.

TCRdb's table, derived via immunoSEQ multiplex PCR, lists solely in-frame clones and lacks some. Of 2.5 million or so clones in the sample, approximately 90% were seen once. Study-level results: The naive CD4 repertoires of a handful of donors were compared, and approximately 4.7% of clonotypes were shared. Estimated richness values were generally larger in naive subsets than in memory subsets. Investigators collected only blood, and repertoires in tissues likely differ.

V was clipped by 2 bases and J by 10 bases; unmatched bases: 14. Germline V gives CDR1 MGHDK, CDR2 SYGVNS. This CDR3 region has 16 residues. The donors, all of them Caucasian adults, lived in Nashville, Tennessee. V gene TRBV25-1 combines with J gene TRBJ2-5, with 9 bases matching TRBD1. The sequenced sample consisted of naive CD4+ T cells sorted from blood. Regarding subset: CD45RA+ positively selected. The TCR originated in a man younger than 35 in good health. In DNA form, the CDR3 reads TGTGCCAGCAGTGAAGACAGGGGGATCTATGGCCGAATCCAGTACTTC. It encodes CASSEDRGIYGRIQYF.